This T cell receptor (beta chain) was identified in a study of blood T cells in healthy people across ages. Study results and caveats: Across the age range, TCR beta diversity per million T cells fell in a roughly linear way.

The authors ran a second PCR of 7 to 11 cycles using a sample-barcoded 5' primer and a J-beta primer mix. Each CDR3 protein is one row after TCRdb ran MiXCR on the 5' RACE reads. The data contain a few hundred thousand distinct CDR3 sequences, roughly 26% of them singletons. The CDR3 is 15 residues long. V lost 7 bases to trimming and J lost 2 bases; unmatched junction nucleotides: 5. Germline V gene lookup returns CDR1 SGHTA and CDR2 FQGNSA. As concerns this clonotype: As yet, its antigen is unknown.

The TCR sequence derives from a woman in her 70s in good health. V is TRBV7-2 and J is TRBJ2-2, with 9 bases aligning to TRBD2. Sequenced material: blood. The CDR3 is CASNAGGLNTGELFF. The CDR3, as DNA: TGTGCCAGCAACGCGGGAGGGCTTAACACCGGGGAGCTGTTTTTT.